This TCR beta chain was sequenced during a study of regulatory T cells in long-lasting Graves disease. Time point of the sample: persistent/refractory GD, antithyroid drugs over 5 years with positive TRAb. Generation of the TCR library employed RNA extracted from PBMCs. Diagnoses of Graves' disease were made by American Thyroid Association guidelines. To make TCR beta libraries, researchers used iRepertoire HTBI primers and Arm-PCR of CDR3 regions. Original processing notes: Detected in the samples were around 59 TRBV and approximately 14 TRBJ segments. TCRdb re-derived calls from the multiplex PCR reads in MiXCR, one entry per CDR3 protein. TCRdb, not the authors, supplied the V and J calls. Of roughly 500,000 distinct CDR3 sequences listed, about 22% are singletons. There are 17 residues in the CDR3. The ends were cut back, 3 bases at V and 1 base at J, with 18 bases in the middle. Germline loops: CDR1 LNHDA, CDR2 SQIVND (reference sequence).

This clonotype has only a few counts. This specimen was peripheral blood mononuclear cells (PBMCs), taken when the disease was refractory, from a patient treated with antithyroid drugs. This TCR was recovered from a female donor with Graves disease. The rearrangement uses TRBV19 and TRBJ1-1, with D uncertain. CDR3 sequence (DNA): TGTGCCAGTAGTATCACTGGCAGACCGACATCGAACACTGAAGCTTTCTTT. Translation gives CASSITGRPTSNTEAFF.